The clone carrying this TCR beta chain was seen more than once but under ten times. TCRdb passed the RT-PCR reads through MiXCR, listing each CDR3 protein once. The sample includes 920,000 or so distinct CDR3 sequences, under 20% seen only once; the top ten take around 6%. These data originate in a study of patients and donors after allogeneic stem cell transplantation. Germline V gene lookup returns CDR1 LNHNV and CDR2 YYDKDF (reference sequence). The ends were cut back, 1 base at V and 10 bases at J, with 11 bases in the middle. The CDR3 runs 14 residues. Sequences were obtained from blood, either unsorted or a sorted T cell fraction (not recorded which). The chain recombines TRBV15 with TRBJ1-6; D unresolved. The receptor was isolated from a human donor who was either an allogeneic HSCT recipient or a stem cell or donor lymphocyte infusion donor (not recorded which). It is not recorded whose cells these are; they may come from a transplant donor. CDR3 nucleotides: TGTGCCACCAGCAGAGTCGGACCCCCGTCACCCCTCCACTTT. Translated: CATSRVGPPSPLHF.